These 17 T cell receptor beta chains came from one sample sequenced in a study of blood T cell repertoires in COVID-19. Sequencing used immunoSEQ multiplex PCR; TCRdb keeps in-frame clones, though not all of them. This repertoire shows 95,000 to 150,000 clones, around four fifths found once; its top ten account for 6%. Sequenced sample: peripheral blood. All receptors derive from a man older than 75 with COVID-19, enrolled during active disease.

V is TRBV28 and J is TRBJ2-2, with D tentatively TRBD2 (6 bases). V lost 6 bases and J 3 bases, leaving 29 bases between the germline ends. The CDR3 runs 20 residues. Germline V gives CDR1 MDHEN, CDR2 SYDVKM. The CDR3, as DNA: TGTGCCAGCAGCCCCTCCAGCGGGTGGAGATGGGGAGCTCACACCGGGGAGCTGTTTTTT. It specifies CASSPSSGWRWGAHTGELFF.

V and J are TRBV5-1 and TRBJ2-1, with 7 bases lining up with TRBD1. Germline CDR1 is SGHRS and CDR2 is YFSETQ. V gave up 4 bases and J gave up 8 bases; unmatched junction bases: 9. This CDR3 is 14 amino acids long. The CDR3 DNA follows: TGCGCCAGCAGCCCCCTCCGACAGGGCGATGAGCAGTTCTTC. Encoded protein: CASSPLRQGDEQFF.

The chain joins TRBV5-8 to TRBJ2-2; tentatively, D is TRBD2 (6 bases). The CDR3 loop spans 13 amino acids. The V end lost 2 bases, the J end lost 6 bases, and 8 bases lay between the germline ends. Germline V gene data show CDR1 as SGHTS and CDR2 as YDEGEE. The CDR3 coding sequence is TGTGCCAGCAGCTTATGGGGGGCCGGGGAGCTGTTTTTT. Its protein is CASSLWGAGELFF.

This sequence joins TRBV2 and TRBJ2-6; 10 nucleotides agree with TRBD1. The germline V gene encodes CDR1 SNHLY and CDR2 FYNNEI. This CDR3 comprises 16 residues. V lost 5 bases, J lost 8 bases, and 9 bases stayed unmatched. CDR3 in DNA: TGTGCCAGCAGTCTCCGCGACAGGGGGCGGACCAACGTCCTGACTTTC. This gives the protein CASSLRDRGRTNVLTF.

The V gene is TRBV27, the J gene TRBJ1-2, with D perhaps TRBD1 (6 bases). Trimming took 5 bases from V and 4 from J, leaving 11 bases between them. The germline V gene encodes CDR1 MNHEY and CDR2 SMNVEV (reference sequence). The CDR3 covers 13 residues. The CDR3 sequence: CASSTGTLYGYTF. The CDR3, as DNA: TGTGCCAGCAGTACCGGGACACTCTATGGCTACACCTTC.

The DNA of the CDR3 is TGTGCCAGCAGTTACGCAGGGAGGAGGGCAGATACGCAGTATTTT. Residues: CASSYAGRRADTQYF. J is TRBJ2-3 and V is TRBV6-5, with D possibly TRBD2 on 6 matching bases. Trimming shortened V by 2 bases and J by 4 bases, and 13 bases separated the two germline ends. Germline lookup yields CDR1 MNHEY and CDR2 SVGAGI. The CDR3 is 15 amino acids.

This chain links TRBV3-1 (or the pseudogene TRBV3-2) with TRBJ2-7; 14 bases map to TRBD2. From germline, CDR1 is LGHDT and CDR2 YNNKEL (reference sequence). J lost 4 bases, V lost 1 base, and 6 bases had no gene match. The CDR3 has 17 residues. The CDR3 is CASSQGEGTSGRYEQYF. In DNA, the CDR3 is TGTGCCAGCAGCCAAGGGGAGGGGACTAGCGGGAGATACGAGCAGTACTTC.

V is TRBV6-5 and J is TRBJ1-1, with 7 bases that match TRBD1. Trimming removed 6 bases from V and 1 base from J; junction bases left unmatched: 8. This CDR3 region has 15 residues. Looked up from germline, CDR1 is MNHEY and CDR2 is SVGAGI. This CDR3 is CASRQDRDKNTEAFF. In nucleotides, the CDR3 is TGTGCCAGCAGACAAGACAGGGACAAGAACACTGAAGCTTTCTTT.

The J gene is TRBJ2-7, the V gene TRBV5-4, with D possibly TRBD1 on 5 matching bases. The V and J ends lost 2 bases and 8 bases respectively, with 17 bases between them. This CDR3 comprises 14 residues. Germline V CDR1 and CDR2: SGHNT, YYREEE (reference sequence). The CDR3 loop is CASSLRTLQAKQYF. The DNA for the CDR3 is TGTGCCAGCAGCTTACGTACGTTACAGGCCAAGCAGTACTTC.

As to this clone: Other DNA sequences of this sample code for an identical CDR3. This chain uses TRBV2 with TRBJ2-5; D ambiguous. Per germline, CDR1 SNHLY and CDR2 FYNNEI. Trimming removed 4 bases at V and 2 bases at J, with 5 bases between. CDR3 length: 12 residues. The CDR3 region is CASSALQETQYF. CDR3 bases: TGTGCCAGCAGTGCTCTGCAAGAGACCCAGTACTTC.

This clone has just a few counts. CDR3: CASSLGGYEQYF. In nucleotides, the CDR3 is TGTGCCAGCTCATTGGGAGGCTACGAGCAGTACTTC. V usage is TRBV18 and J usage is TRBJ2-7; tentative D call: TRBD2 (6 bases). The V gene lost 5 bases and the J gene lost 3 bases, with 8 bases spanning the gap. The germline V gene encodes CDR1 KGHSH and CDR2 LQKENI. CDR3 size: 12 residues.

The gene calls are TRBV28 and TRBJ2-1; 7 nucleotides line up with TRBD1. The V segment lost 6 bases and the J segment 8 bases; nucleotides outside the gene matches: 4. CDR1 and CDR2 (germline): MDHEN, SYDVKM. This CDR3 is 12 amino acids long. The CDR3 DNA sequence: TGTGCCAGCAGCCTTACAGGGGATGAGCAGTTCTTC. Translated: CASSLTGDEQFF.

The count of this clone is one. The V call is TRBV2, the J call TRBJ2-3; D gene ambiguous. Germline V gene lookup returns CDR1 SNHLY and CDR2 FYNNEI. The germline V and J ends were trimmed by 11 bases and 4 bases, with 10 bases remaining between them. This CDR3 comprises 11 residues. CDR3 bases: TGTGCCTCCTCCCTCTCAGATACGCAGTATTTT. Translation: CASSLSDTQYF.

The chain carries TRBV24-1 and TRBJ1-2; 10 bases agree with TRBD1. CDR3 size: 17 residues. V lost 1 base and J lost 3; bases outside the gene matches: 7. Germline loops: CDR1 KGHDR, CDR2 SFDVKD. CDR3 nucleotide sequence: TGTGCCACCAGTGATTTATTGAGACAGGGGGCCGACTATGGCTACACCTTC. This translates into CATSDLLRQGADYGYTF.

The gene calls are TRBV19 and TRBJ1-6; 8 nucleotides match TRBD1. After removal of 6 bases from V and 3 bases from J, the junction contained 7 bases not matched to a gene. CDR3 length equals 16 residues. CDR1 and CDR2 (germline): LNHDA, SQIVND (reference sequence). CDR3 amino acids: CASRRQGIDYNSPLHF. Written as DNA, the CDR3 is TGTGCCAGTAGGCGACAGGGGATCGACTATAATTCACCCCTCCACTTT.

This chain joins TRBV11-3 and TRBJ2-2, with 12 bases matching TRBD1. The length of the CDR3 is 15 residues. Trimming took 3 bases from V and 8 from J; bases not matched to a gene: 4. The V gene's germline CDR1 is SGHNT and CDR2 YENEEA. CDR3 nucleotide sequence: TGTGCCAGCAGCTTGGGACAGGGGGCGTCTGGGGAGCTGTTTTTT. It is translated as CASSLGQGASGELFF.

This clone was seen only once. The chain uses TRBV4-1 and TRBJ2-1; 10 nucleotides agree with TRBD2. The CDR3 covers 16 residues. J lost 6 bases, V lost 0 bases, and 5 bases had no gene match. Germline V gene lookup returns CDR1 MGHRA and CDR2 YSYEKL. The CDR3 DNA follows: TGCGCCAGCAGCCAAGAGATGGGACTAGCGATCAATGAGCAGTTCTTC. It encodes CASSQEMGLAINEQFF.